The rows below give T cell receptor beta chains drawn from one sample of a study of blood T cell repertoires in COVID-19. Assay used: immunoSEQ multiplex PCR; TCRdb lists only in-frame clones, some missing. The sample has 150,000 to 200,000 clones; 88% are singletons. The source material was PBMCs or T cells enriched from blood (not recorded which). These receptors originate from a woman aged 18-29 years who had recovered from COVID-19. CDR3s include the opening cysteine and the closing phenylalanine or tryptophan. The order of the fields is CDR3 protein, CDR3 DNA, J gene, D gene, clone size, V gene. A D gene is named only where the DNA matches it firmly. Not all rows give a size; the values are once, few, many and, for expanded clones, a class.

CDR3 protein: CATSRRDRGYQPQHF
CDR3 DNA: TGTGCCACCAGCAGACGGGACAGGGGATACCAGCCCCAGCATTTT
J gene: TRBJ1-5
D gene: TRBD1
clone size: .
V gene: TRBV15

CDR3 protein: CASSLEASLETQYF
CDR3 DNA: TGTGCCAGCAGCTTAGAAGCTAGCTTGGAGACCCAGTACTTC
J gene: TRBJ2-5
D gene: .
clone size: .
V gene: TRBV7-2

CDR3 protein: CASSETDNPDNEQFF
CDR3 DNA: TGTGCCAGCAGTGAAACCGACAACCCCGACAATGAGCAGTTCTTC
J gene: TRBJ2-1
D gene: .
clone size: .
V gene: TRBV6-4

CDR3 protein: CATSPGQGSKPQHF
CDR3 DNA: TGTGCCACCAGTCCGGGACAGGGGAGTAAGCCCCAGCATTTT
J gene: TRBJ1-5
D gene: TRBD1
clone size: .
V gene: TRBV24-1

CDR3 protein: CASSYEQYKVDELFF
CDR3 DNA: TGTGCCAGCAGCTATGAACAGTATAAGGTGGATGAGCTGTTCTTC
J gene: TRBJ2-1
D gene: .
clone size: once
V gene: TRBV11-3

CDR3 protein: CASTSEGGDLQETQYF
CDR3 DNA: TGTGCCAGCACCTCTGAGGGCGGAGACCTTCAAGAGACCCAGTACTTC
J gene: TRBJ2-5
D gene: .
clone size: medium-sized
V gene: TRBV9

CDR3 protein: CAISERSEGYNEQFF
CDR3 DNA: TGTGCCATCAGTGAACGGTCCGAGGGCTACAATGAGCAGTTCTTC
J gene: TRBJ2-1
D gene: .
clone size: .
V gene: TRBV10-3

CDR3 protein: CASSTGQGTNGAFF
CDR3 DNA: TGTGCCAGCAGCACCGGACAGGGGACAAATGGAGCTTTCTTT
J gene: TRBJ1-1
D gene: TRBD1
clone size: few
V gene: TRBV7-9

CDR3 protein: CSASLMGLGGGDEKLFF
CDR3 DNA: TGCAGTGCTAGTCTCATGGGGTTGGGAGGGGGTGATGAAAAACTGTTTTTT
J gene: TRBJ1-4
D gene: .
clone size: .
V gene: TRBV20-1

CDR3 protein: CASSLTLAGSSYNEQFF
CDR3 DNA: TGTGCCAGCAGCTTAACTCTAGCGGGGAGCTCCTACAATGAGCAGTTCTTC
J gene: TRBJ2-1
D gene: TRBD2
clone size: .
V gene: TRBV13

CDR3 protein: CASSQDGLAGGSYNEQFF
CDR3 DNA: TGTGCCAGCAGCCAAGATGGACTAGCGGGAGGATCCTACAATGAGCAGTTCTTC
J gene: TRBJ2-1
D gene: TRBD2
clone size: .
V gene: TRBV4-2

CDR3 protein: CASSLTGPRTTDTQYF
CDR3 DNA: TGTGCCAGCAGTTTGACAGGGCCGCGCACTACAGATACGCAGTATTTT
J gene: TRBJ2-3
D gene: TRBD1
clone size: .
V gene: TRBV28

CDR3 protein: CASSPGTGGNTIYF
CDR3 DNA: TGTGCCAGCAGCCCCGGGACAGGGGGAAACACCATATATTTT
J gene: TRBJ1-3
D gene: TRBD1
clone size: .
V gene: TRBV27

CDR3 protein: CASSHNDRSNQPQHF
CDR3 DNA: TGCGCCAGCAGCCACAACGACAGATCCAATCAGCCCCAGCATTTT
J gene: TRBJ1-5
D gene: .
clone size: .
V gene: TRBV4-3

CDR3 protein: CASTGPDSYGYTF
CDR3 DNA: TGTGCCAGCACCGGACCCGACAGCTATGGCTACACCTTC
J gene: TRBJ1-2
D gene: .
clone size: .
V gene: TRBV6-5

CDR3 protein: CASNPGRTRPYEQYF
CDR3 DNA: TGTGCCAGCAATCCAGGGCGTACGAGACCCTACGAGCAGTACTTC
J gene: TRBJ2-7
D gene: .
clone size: .
V gene: TRBV6-5

CDR3 protein: CASTPLGGGLYNEQFF
CDR3 DNA: TGTGCCAGCACCCCCCTGGGCGGGGGCTTATACAATGAGCAGTTCTTC
J gene: TRBJ2-1
D gene: .
clone size: .
V gene: TRBV9

CDR3 protein: CASSRTAGTSNEQFF
CDR3 DNA: TGCGCCAGCAGCCGGACCGCCGGGACTAGCAATGAGCAGTTCTTC
J gene: TRBJ2-1
D gene: TRBD2
clone size: .
V gene: TRBV4-3

CDR3 protein: CASSHGAPGQNTDTQYF
CDR3 DNA: TGCGCCAGCAGCCATGGAGCGCCGGGACAGAACACAGATACGCAGTATTTT
J gene: TRBJ2-3
D gene: TRBD1
clone size: .
V gene: TRBV4-1

CDR3 protein: CASSYSRGYEQYF
CDR3 DNA: TGTGCCAGCAGTTACTCGCGGGGTTACGAGCAGTACTTC
J gene: TRBJ2-7
D gene: .
clone size: .
V gene: TRBV6-2/TRBV6-3

CDR3 protein: CASSPGAGQGLGKLFF
CDR3 DNA: TGCGCCAGCAGCCCAGGGGCGGGACAGGGCCTCGGAAAACTGTTTTTT
J gene: TRBJ1-4
D gene: TRBD1
clone size: .
V gene: TRBV4-3

CDR3 protein: CASRVGNQDTQYF
CDR3 DNA: TGTGCCAGCAGAGTCGGGAATCAAGATACGCAGTATTTT
J gene: TRBJ2-3
D gene: .
clone size: .
V gene: TRBV28

CDR3 protein: CASTRGPFEQFF
CDR3 DNA: TGTGCCAGCACTCGAGGGCCTTTTGAGCAGTTCTTC
J gene: TRBJ2-1
D gene: .
clone size: .
V gene: TRBV6-6

CDR3 protein: CASSVRAGTGTGELFF
CDR3 DNA: TGTGCCAGCAGTGTCCGGGCCGGGACAGGGACCGGGGAGCTGTTTTTT
J gene: TRBJ2-2
D gene: TRBD1
clone size: .
V gene: TRBV2

CDR3 protein: CASSFPAGHLDTQYF
CDR3 DNA: TGCGCCAGCAGTTTCCCCGCGGGCCACCTAGATACGCAGTATTTT
J gene: TRBJ2-3
D gene: .
clone size: .
V gene: TRBV10-1

CDR3 protein: CASSLDGRNTEAFF
CDR3 DNA: TGTGCCAGCAGCTTGGATGGGCGTAACACTGAAGCTTTCTTT
J gene: TRBJ1-1
D gene: .
clone size: .
V gene: TRBV5-4

CDR3 protein: CASSLEGQGVSPLHF
CDR3 DNA: TGTGCCAGCAGCTTAGAGGGACAGGGTGTTTCACCCCTCCACTTT
J gene: TRBJ1-6
D gene: TRBD1
clone size: .
V gene: TRBV7-2

CDR3 protein: CASSFTQVNTEAFF
CDR3 DNA: TGCGCCAGCAGCTTTACACAGGTGAACACTGAAGCTTTCTTT
J gene: TRBJ1-1
D gene: .
clone size: .
V gene: TRBV5-1

CDR3 protein: CASSLGGAAGNTIYF
CDR3 DNA: TGTGCCAGCAGTTTAGGAGGGGCGGCTGGAAACACCATATATTTT
J gene: TRBJ1-3
D gene: .
clone size: .
V gene: TRBV28

CDR3 protein: CASSLGQGNNEQFF
CDR3 DNA: TGCGCCAGCAGCCTTGGACAGGGGAACAATGAGCAGTTCTTC
J gene: TRBJ2-1
D gene: TRBD1
clone size: .
V gene: TRBV5-1

CDR3 protein: CATLPGLAVVAYEQYF
CDR3 DNA: TGTGCCACCCTCCCGGGACTAGCGGTAGTGGCCTACGAGCAGTACTTC
J gene: TRBJ2-7
D gene: TRBD2
clone size: once
V gene: TRBV28

CDR3 protein: CSVELVESSYNSPLHF
CDR3 DNA: TGCAGCGTTGAATTGGTGGAGAGCTCCTATAATTCACCCCTCCACTTT
J gene: TRBJ1-6
D gene: .
clone size: .
V gene: TRBV29-1

CDR3 protein: CASLNTRQGRYEQYF
CDR3 DNA: TGTGCCAGCCTGAACACCCGACAGGGACGCTACGAGCAGTACTTC
J gene: TRBJ2-7
D gene: TRBD1
clone size: .
V gene: TRBV6-6

CDR3 protein: CASSMRGGNNEQFF
CDR3 DNA: TGCGCCAGCAGTATGCGGGGGGGGAACAATGAGCAGTTCTTC
J gene: TRBJ2-1
D gene: TRBD2
clone size: few
V gene: TRBV10-1

CDR3 protein: CASSSLGGRAYEQFF
CDR3 DNA: TGTGCCAGCAGTTCCCTGGGCGGGAGGGCCTATGAGCAGTTCTTC
J gene: TRBJ2-1
D gene: TRBD2
clone size: .
V gene: TRBV27